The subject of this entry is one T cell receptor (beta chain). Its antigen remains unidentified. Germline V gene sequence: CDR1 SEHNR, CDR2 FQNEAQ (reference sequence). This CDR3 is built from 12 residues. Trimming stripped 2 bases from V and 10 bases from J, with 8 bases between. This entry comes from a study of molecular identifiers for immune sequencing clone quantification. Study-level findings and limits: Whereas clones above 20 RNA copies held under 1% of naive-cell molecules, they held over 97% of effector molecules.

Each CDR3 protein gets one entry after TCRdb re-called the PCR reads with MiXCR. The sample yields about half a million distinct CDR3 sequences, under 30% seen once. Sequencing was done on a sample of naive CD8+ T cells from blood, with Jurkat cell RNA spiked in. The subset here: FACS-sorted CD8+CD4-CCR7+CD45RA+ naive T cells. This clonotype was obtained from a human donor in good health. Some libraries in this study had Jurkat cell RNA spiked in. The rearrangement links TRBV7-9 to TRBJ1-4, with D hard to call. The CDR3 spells CASSLKGGKLFF. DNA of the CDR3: TGTGCCAGCAGCTTAAAAGGTGGAAAACTGTTTTTT.